Described below is a single T cell receptor beta chain sequence and its context. The antigen remains undetermined. The Oncomine TCR Beta short-read assay sequenced DNA from cultured CD4+ T cells. Genomic DNA extraction was carried out from cultured CD4+ T cells. TCRdb itself ran the PCR reads through MiXCR, one entry per CDR3 protein. The data show under 6,500 distinct CDR3 sequences, with just under 45% seen just once and approximately 30% held by the top ten. These data originate in a study of vaccination and CD4 T cells after COVID-19. This CDR3 has 18 amino acids. Germline-derived CDR1 and CDR2 are SGHRS and YFSETQ. J was trimmed by 3 bases and V by 4 bases; bases with no gene match: 14. Treatment of the sample: roughly 11-day PBMC culture with coronavirus spike peptide pools or control peptides (ViraFEST assay). Ahead of the COVID-19 pandemic (2011-2018), the CD4+ T cells of the unexposed donor were collected. TCRs were sequenced by ViraFEST after antigen-specific T cells had been expanded with peptide pools.

The TCR comes from a human donor in good health. The sample taken for sequencing was CD4+ T cells from blood, cultured in vitro. This chain uses TRBV5-1 with TRBJ1-1, with 11 bases aligning to TRBD1. The CDR3 loop is CASSLNPDRGRWDTEAFF. The DNA for the CDR3 is TGCGCCAGCAGCCTCAACCCGGACAGGGGGCGTTGGGACACTGAAGCTTTCTTT.